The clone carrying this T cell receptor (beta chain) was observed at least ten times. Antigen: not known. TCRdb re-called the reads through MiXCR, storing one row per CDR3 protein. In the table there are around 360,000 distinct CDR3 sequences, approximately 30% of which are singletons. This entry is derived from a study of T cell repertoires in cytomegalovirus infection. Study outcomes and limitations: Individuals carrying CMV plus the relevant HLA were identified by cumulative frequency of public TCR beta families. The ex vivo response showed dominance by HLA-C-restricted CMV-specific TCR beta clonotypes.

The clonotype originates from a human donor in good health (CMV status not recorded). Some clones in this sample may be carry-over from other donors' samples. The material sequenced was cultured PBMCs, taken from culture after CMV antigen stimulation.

The CDR3 is CASSSQETYEQYF. The CDR3 nucleotides read TGTGCCAGCAGCTCTCAGGAGACCTACGAGCAGTACTTC. The chain is built from TRBV7-6 and TRBJ2-7; D remains ambiguous. Trimming pared 4 bases from V and 2 bases from J, leaving 9 bases between. The CDR3 length is 13 residues. CDR1 and CDR2 from the germline V gene are SGHVS and FNYEAQ.